This record covers a single T cell receptor beta chain. This clone is deemed medium-sized (0.01 to 0.1%). No cognate antigen has been identified for it. Base qualities were left out, and no much larger clone turns up one base away. The data derive from a study of sequential checkpoint blockade in melanoma (dated by TCRdb to between 2018 and 2021). Background for the entire study: Patients were randomized 1:1 to first-line nivolumab followed by ipilimumab (arm A) or ipilimumab followed by nivolumab (arm B). Maintenance nivolumab came after each of the two trial sequences. Overall study results and their limits: The model for predicting response that combines TCR metrics with mutation burden needs to be validated in larger, independent patient cohorts.

CDR1 and CDR2 were assigned from the germline V gene (reference sequence) as MNHEY and SMNVEV. Including the terminal cysteine and phenylalanine, the CDR3 comprises 14 residues. Only CDR3 DNA is held: 42 bases, read in frame from base 1. Ends trimmed: V by 5 bases, J by 4 bases; bases unmatched to a gene: 7. TCRbeta CDR3 regions were immunosequenced from genomic DNA with the immunoSEQ Assay. Before high-throughput sequencing, the genomic DNA was amplified using bias-controlled multiplex PCR. Per the source publication's procedure: To quantify the absolute abundance of each unique TCRbeta CDR3 region, the sequences were collapsed and filtered. Clonality, defined as 1 minus Pielou's evenness, was calculated using only productive rearrangements. Clones with significantly greater frequencies in on-treatment versus baseline samples were identified using a previously published method. TCRdb limited this immuneACCESS table to in-frame rearrangements with V and J called. A share of clones is missing; checked studies link under half to unresolved V genes, and the rest is unexplained. V and J calls plus clone size are reproduced from that table; the DNA served to infer D and trimming. This sample comprises thousands of clones, around half of them detected only once. The top ten hold around 41% of the sample.

This sample's treatment or condition label indicates: randomized to nivolumab then ipilimumab (arm A) or the reverse (arm B). None of the patients in the trial had previously been given DNA-damaging chemotherapy. On a FACS Aria II flow cytometer, live CD3+CD8+ cells that were negative for CD19 and CD56 were sorted from thawed PBMCs. Samples were obtained from patients with melanoma enrolled in CheckMate 064, a randomized, open-label phase II trial of sequential checkpoint blockade. Peripheral blood mononuclear cells were obtained through leukapheresis, purified using Ficoll-Paque, and frozen in human serum containing approximately 10% DMSO. Purity of sorted blood CD3+CD8+ cells was verified at >98% immediately after sorting, followed by DNA extraction.

The sequence joins TRBV27 to TRBJ2-7; TRBD2 lines up with 8 middle nucleotides. This specimen was CD8+ T cells sorted from blood (inferred from file names), taken from a patient given nivolumab and ipilimumab in sequence. This TCR came from a human donor with melanoma. The CDR3 region reads CASSISGTNYEQYF. The sequenced DNA is TGTGCCAGCAGTATTAGCGGGACAAATTACGAGCAGTACTTC.